These 3 T cell receptor beta chains originate from one sample sequenced in a study of T cells expressing NK-cell markers. TCRdb reprocessed the 5' RACE reads; each CDR3 protein has one entry and no DNA is given. The repertoire table contains about 460,000 distinct CDR3 sequences. The source material was blood T cells: a sorted CD56 or NKG2C T cell subset, CD4+ or CD8+ T cells, or bulk PBMC T cells (not recorded which). The receptors were sampled from a woman aged 50 to 65 in good health.

This sequence joins TRBV6-6 and TRBJ2-3. CDR1 MNHNY and CDR2 SVGAGI come from the germline V gene (reference sequence). CDR3 size: 13 residues. This CDR3 is CASNEVATDTQYF.

The chain joins TRBV7-8 to TRBJ2-1; the TRBD2 assignment by TCRdb is unverifiable without DNA. Germline CDR1 is SGHVS and CDR2 is FQNEAQ. This CDR3 has 16 residues. This CDR3 reads CASSLVSGTFRDEQFF.

V gene TRBV9 combines with J gene TRBJ2-1; TCRdb lists TRBD2, though no DNA is available to test this call. CDR3 length equals 16 residues. Germline CDR1 is SGDLS and CDR2 is YYNGEE. This chain's CDR3 is CASSAGLAGVENEQFF. The variable domain in full, with the rest retrieved from reference TRBV9 and TRBJ2-1, is DSGVTQTPKHLITATGQRVTLRCSPRSGDLSVYWYQQSLDQGLQFLIQYYNGEERAKGNILERFSAQQFPDLHSELNLSSLELGDSALYFCASSAGLAGVENEQFFGPGTRLTVL.